This T cell receptor beta chain was found in a study of beta chain features in type 1 diabetes. A sort by CD45RO/CCR7/CD25/CD127/CD95/CD27 yielded CD4+ naive, central memory, regulatory and stem cell-like memory cells. In its sample, this clone was seen a few times. Its antigen is unknown. Expressed TCRB transcripts were sequenced, since all the RNA that had been isolated was reverse transcribed. The data were produced by immunoSEQ multiplex PCR, yet TCRdb's version contains in-frame clones alone and is incomplete. The data show around 600,000 clones, 9.5% to 15% seen once. The study, taken as a whole, reports: A pattern of fewer insertions and more deletions at VDJ junctions was seen in type 1 diabetes patients. There was a moderate but significant shortening of TCRB CDR3s in all four CD4+ subsets of Type 1 diabetes patients.

Germline lookup yields CDR1 WSHSY and CDR2 SAAADI. This CDR3 spans 15 amino acids. Trimming took 3 bases from V and 0 from J, leaving 6 bases between them. Sequencing was done on a sample of naive CD4+ T cells from blood. The receptor was derived from a man aged 30 to 39 with type 1 diabetes. The J gene is TRBJ2-6, the V gene TRBV10-2; tentatively, D is TRBD1 (6 bases). The CDR3 region is CASSDRGSGANVLTF. In nucleotides, the CDR3 is TGCGCCAGCAGTGACAGGGGCTCTGGGGCCAACGTCCTGACTTTC.